The T cell receptor beta chain described here comes from a study of neurological immune-mediated disorders. The germline CDR1 and CDR2 sequences are SGHDT and YYEEEE. Trimming at V came to 1 base and at J to 2 bases, leaving 7 bases not matched to a gene. This CDR3 is 17 amino acids long. In TCRdb, the 5' RACE reads were re-called with MiXCR into one record per CDR3 protein. The sample carries 45,000 to 55,000 distinct CDR3 sequences, about 5% recorded once. The sorted libraries drew on under 1.3 million T cells that were CD4+ or CD8+. This clonotype was detected many times. What it recognizes is unknown. General study results and limits: The multiple sclerosis repertoire cluster lacked an association with any feature, whether clinical or MRI.

This chain links TRBV5-6 with TRBJ2-3; 10 bases match TRBD2. The origin of this receptor is a woman aged 18 to 35 with multiple sclerosis. The sequenced material came from CD4+ T cells from blood. In DNA, the CDR3 is TGTGCCAGCAGCTTGCGGGTAGCGGGGGGATTCACAGATACGCAGTATTTT. Amino acids: CASSLRVAGGFTDTQYF.